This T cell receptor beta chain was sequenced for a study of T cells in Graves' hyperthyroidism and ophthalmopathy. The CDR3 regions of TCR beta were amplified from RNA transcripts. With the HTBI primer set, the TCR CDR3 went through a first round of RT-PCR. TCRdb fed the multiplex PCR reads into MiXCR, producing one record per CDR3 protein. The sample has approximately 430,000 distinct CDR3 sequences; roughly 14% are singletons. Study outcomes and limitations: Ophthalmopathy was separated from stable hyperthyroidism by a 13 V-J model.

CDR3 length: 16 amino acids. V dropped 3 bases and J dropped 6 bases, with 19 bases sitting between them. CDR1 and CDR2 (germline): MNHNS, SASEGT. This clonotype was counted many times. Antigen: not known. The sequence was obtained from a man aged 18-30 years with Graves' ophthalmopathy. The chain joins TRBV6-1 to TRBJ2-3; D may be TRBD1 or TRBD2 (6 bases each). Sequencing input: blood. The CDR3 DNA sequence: TGTGCCAGCAGTGACCACTACAGGGAGGTATCCGATACGCAGTATTTT. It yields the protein CASSDHYREVSDTQYF.